This TCR beta chain was identified in a study of blood T cell repertoires in COVID-19. At the level of the study: Specimens from acute and convalescent COVID-19 originated in the United States, Italy and Spain. From T cells, B-cell-depleted T cells, or PBMCs came the material, which was cDNA or gDNA.

Original methodology: Amplifying reference gene primers gave estimates of nucleated cell counts. Some clones are missing from TCRdb's copy, which holds only in-frame ones; the method was immunoSEQ multiplex PCR. Clone size and V and J calls were adopted from that table, with D and trimming inferred from the DNA. This table holds about 260,000 clones, 88% found once. The CDR3 extends over 11 amino acids. Germline V CDR1 and CDR2: DFQATT, SNEGSKA (reference sequence). V was clipped by 4 bases and J by 7 bases; unmatched bases: 3. The sequenced sample was peripheral blood. This TCR derives from a human donor in a cohort sampled during active COVID-19. The chain has TRBV20-1 and TRBJ1-2; 7 bases fit TRBD1. In nucleotides, the CDR3 is TGCAGTGCTATAACAGGGGTTGGCTACACCTTC. Protein product: CSAITGVGYTF.